The present entry profiles one T cell receptor (beta chain) with its context. This clonotype was counted between two and nine times. The specificity of this receptor is unknown. Base qualities are not recorded, but no much larger clone differs from it by a single base. Sequenced using an Illumina HiSeq 2500. TCR beta libraries were prepared by quantitative 5'-RACE with molecular barcodes. Per the original workflow: To identify disease-linked TCR variants, a new computational method was used, one built on a probabilistic model of VDJ rearrangement. The raw public data were reprocessed by TCRdb itself: fastp quality trimming at Q25, MiXCR clonotype calling, in-frame beta chains only. A single entry per CDR3 protein holds the most common genes and DNA from its merged rows. The authors' filters were not applied to this entry. In all, the sample holds about 220,000 distinct CDR3 sequences, and about a sixth of those were seen once. The ten top clones hold about 42% of the sample.

The V and J ends are trimmed by 1 base and 3 bases, leaving 13 bases between them. From cysteine to phenylalanine, the CDR3 is 15 amino acids long. The kept DNA is CDR3 alone, 45 bases in frame from the first base. The germline V gene encodes CDR1 MDHEN and CDR2 SYDVKM. The data belong to a study of CD8 T cells in ankylosing spondylitis (dated by TCRdb to between 2016 and 2019). General notes on the study: The study set out to find disease-linked TCR variants by profiling T cell receptor beta repertoires in ankylosing spondylitis patients and healthy donors. The full study cohort was made up of about 24 ankylosing spondylitis patients and about a hundred healthy donors. Peripheral blood samples were taken, and synovial fluid was additionally collected from ankylosing spondylitis patients. The research as a whole found: Blood from ankylosing spondylitis patients appeared to be characterized by a TCR beta motif composed of about eight highly homologous amino acid variants. According to the report, matched synovial fluid samples from ankylosing spondylitis patients were significantly enriched for the disease-linked clones. Some motif variants were previously reported in synovial fluid and blood of reactive arthritis patients, suggesting common disease-initiation mechanisms. The disease-linked clones had a CD8+ phenotype and were found at relatively low frequencies in peripheral blood.

This clonotype originated in a male donor with ankylosing spondylitis. Here the chain combines TRBV28 and TRBJ2-7; D gene: possibly TRBD2, on 6 matching bases. The sequenced sample consisted of blood, either unsorted or a sorted T cell fraction (not recorded which). The DNA reads TGTGCCAGCAGTTTATATAGCGGAGGCCTCTACGAGCAGTACTTC. Translation gives CASSLYSGGLYEQYF.